A selection of T cell receptor beta chains follows, all from one sample in a study of shared clonotypes between healthy human individuals. The data were produced by immunoSEQ multiplex PCR, yet TCRdb's version contains in-frame clones alone and is incomplete. The sample has some 600,000 clones, about 96% seen once. Sequenced input: naive CD8+ T cells sorted from blood. The receptors originated from a woman in her thirties in good health. CDR3s include the opening cysteine and the closing phenylalanine or tryptophan. The order of the fields is J gene, D gene, V gene, clone size, CDR3 protein, CDR3 DNA. The D gene is left open where the match is weak. Size is omitted from some rows. Given values are once, few, many or a class for expanded clones.

TRBJ1-1 - TRBV6-5 - CASREGNTEAFF TGTGCCAGCAGAGAGGGTAACACTGAAGCTTTCTTT
TRBJ2-1 TRBD2 TRBV2 - CASSEVAGGIQFF TGTGCCAGCAGTGAGGTAGCGGGAGGGATTCAGTTCTTC
TRBJ2-3 TRBD2 TRBV28 - CASSLLASGITDTQYF TGTGCCAGCAGTTTACTGGCTAGCGGGATCACAGATACGCAGTATTTT
TRBJ2-7 - TRBV2 once CASSEFSGGYYEQYF TGTGCCAGCAGTGAATTTAGCGGAGGATACTACGAGCAGTACTTC
TRBJ2-2 TRBD2 TRBV7-9 - CASSLGTSGEWSNTGELFF TGTGCCAGCAGCTTAGGGACTAGCGGGGAGTGGTCGAACACCGGGGAGCTGTTTTTT
TRBJ2-6 - TRBV2 - CASSEAYSGANVLTF TGTGCCAGCAGTGAGGCGTACTCTGGGGCCAACGTCCTGACTTTC
TRBJ2-7 - TRBV10-1 - CASGQEGYEQYF TGCGCCAGCGGGCAGGAGGGCTACGAGCAGTACTTC
TRBJ2-2 - TRBV27 - CASSLSMGLLGELFF TGTGCCAGCAGTTTATCGATGGGACTCCTCGGGGAGCTGTTTTTT
TRBJ2-7 - TRBV5-1 - CASSLIPGGGHEQYF TGCGCCAGCAGCTTAATCCCCGGTGGGGGACACGAGCAGTACTTC
TRBJ2-2 - TRBV7-8 - CASSLRVGVVGGELFF TGTGCCAGCAGCTTACGGGTCGGGGTAGTTGGCGGGGAGCTGTTTTTT
TRBJ2-1 TRBD2 TRBV7-8 - CASSLGTSGGDQISSYNEQFF TGTGCCAGCAGCTTGGGGACTAGCGGGGGAGATCAGATCAGTTCATACAATGAGCAGTTCTTC
TRBJ1-4 - TRBV6-6 - CASSYYRATNEKLFF TGTGCCAGCAGTTATTACAGAGCAACTAATGAAAAACTGTTTTTT
TRBJ2-7 - TRBV28 - CASSPTYVSLDEQYF TGTGCCAGCAGTCCTACATATGTCAGCCTCGACGAGCAGTACTTC
TRBJ2-1 TRBD2 TRBV27 once CASSTRHGREPHEQFF TGTGCCAGCTCAACCCGGCACGGGCGGGAGCCCCATGAGCAGTTCTTC
TRBJ1-1 - TRBV5-5 - CASSLGWGSTEAFF TGTGCCAGCAGCCTGGGCTGGGGTAGCACTGAAGCTTTCTTT
TRBJ2-5 TRBD1 TRBV5-6 - CASSLLGQEETQYF TGTGCCAGCAGCTTGTTAGGACAGGAAGAGACCCAGTACTTC
TRBJ2-5 TRBD1 TRBV7-9 - CASSIGQGGETQYF TGTGCCAGCAGCATAGGACAGGGTGGAGAGACCCAGTACTTC
TRBJ1-2 TRBD1 TRBV28 - CASSWVPGTAYGYTF TGTGCCAGCAGCTGGGTCCCCGGGACAGCGTATGGCTACACCTTC
TRBJ2-7 TRBD2 TRBV4-1 - CASSQEGLAGGYEQYF TGCGCCAGCAGCCAAGAAGGACTAGCGGGAGGATACGAGCAGTACTTC
TRBJ1-2 - TRBV10-1 - CASSEGTGYGYTF TGCGCCAGCAGTGAGGGGACCGGCTATGGCTACACCTTC
TRBJ2-1 - TRBV12-5 - CASGSGRSSYNEQFF TGTGCTAGTGGTTCGGGACGGAGCTCCTACAATGAGCAGTTCTTC
TRBJ1-2 TRBD1 TRBV5-4 - CASSLGRDRGVGYTF TGTGCCAGCAGCTTGGGCAGGGACAGGGGGGTTGGCTACACCTTC
TRBJ1-1 - TRBV28 - CASSRDLQEAFF TGTGCCAGCAGTCGGGACTTGCAAGAAGCTTTCTTT
TRBJ2-1 - TRBV28 - CASSLFRAQGEQFF TGTGCCAGCAGTTTATTCAGGGCGCAGGGTGAGCAGTTCTTC
TRBJ2-1 - TRBV27 - CASSSDLARNEQFF TGTGCCAGCAGCTCCGATCTAGCCCGCAATGAGCAGTTCTTC
TRBJ2-7 TRBD2 TRBV19 - CASSLESGSTYEQYF TGTGCCAGCTCGCTTGAGAGCGGGAGTACTTACGAGCAGTACTTC
TRBJ2-3 - TRBV28 - CASSLPTLSTDTQYF TGTGCCAGCAGCCTACCGACCCTTAGCACAGATACGCAGTATTTT
TRBJ2-1 - TRBV7-8 - CASHNSGPYNEQFF TGTGCCAGCCACAATAGCGGTCCTTACAATGAGCAGTTCTTC
TRBJ2-1 TRBD1 TRBV13 - CASSLLGGQGYNEQFF TGTGCCAGCAGCTTATTAGGCGGACAGGGATACAATGAGCAGTTCTTC
TRBJ2-4 - TRBV5-8 - CASSFFYIQYF TGTGCCAGCAGCTTTTTTTACATTCAGTACTTC
TRBJ2-7 - TRBV27 - CASKSRDTSYEQYF TGTGCCAGCAAATCCCGGGACACCTCCTACGAGCAGTACTTC
TRBJ1-2 - TRBV29-1 - CSVGTDYGYTF TGCAGCGTTGGTACGGACTATGGCTACACCTTC
TRBJ2-1 - TRBV27 - CASSLSPGASYNEQFF TGTGCCAGCAGTTTATCTCCAGGGGCATCCTACAATGAGCAGTTCTTC
TRBJ2-5 - TRBV9 - CASSVGHIQETQYF TGTGCCAGCAGCGTCGGACATATACAAGAGACCCAGTACTTC
TRBJ2-1 TRBD2 TRBV27 - CASTSGLAGPSSYNEQFF TGTGCCAGCACCAGTGGACTAGCGGGACCTAGCTCCTACAATGAGCAGTTCTTC
TRBJ2-7 - TRBV10-3 - CAISRTPTVEQYF TGTGCCATCAGCCGGACACCTACGGTCGAGCAGTACTTC
TRBJ2-1 - TRBV7-9 - CASSAPPGYNEQFF TGTGCCAGCAGCGCACCTCCGGGGTACAATGAGCAGTTCTTC
TRBJ2-7 - TRBV2 - CASSVSSGSYEQYF TGTGCCAGCTCGGTCTCCAGCGGGTCCTACGAGCAGTACTTC
TRBJ2-2 TRBD2 TRBV28 - CACGLAVNTGELFF TGTGCCTGTGGGCTAGCGGTGAACACCGGGGAGCTGTTTTTT
TRBJ2-2 - TRBV4-2 - CASSQDSANTGELFF TGTGCCAGCAGCCAAGATTCGGCGAACACCGGGGAGCTGTTTTTT
TRBJ1-5 - TRBV7-5 - CVRTTNQPQHF TGTGTCAGAACCACCAACCAGCCCCAGCATTTT
TRBJ2-1 - TRBV5-1 - CASSLTGYNEQFF TGCGCCAGCAGCTTAACAGGGTACAATGAGCAGTTCTTC
TRBJ2-7 - TRBV2 few CASSKNEQYF TGTGCCAGCAGTAAGAACGAGCAGTACTTC
TRBJ2-7 TRBD1 TRBV6-1 - CASKQGGGEQYF TGTGCCAGCAAACAGGGGGGAGGTGAGCAGTACTTC